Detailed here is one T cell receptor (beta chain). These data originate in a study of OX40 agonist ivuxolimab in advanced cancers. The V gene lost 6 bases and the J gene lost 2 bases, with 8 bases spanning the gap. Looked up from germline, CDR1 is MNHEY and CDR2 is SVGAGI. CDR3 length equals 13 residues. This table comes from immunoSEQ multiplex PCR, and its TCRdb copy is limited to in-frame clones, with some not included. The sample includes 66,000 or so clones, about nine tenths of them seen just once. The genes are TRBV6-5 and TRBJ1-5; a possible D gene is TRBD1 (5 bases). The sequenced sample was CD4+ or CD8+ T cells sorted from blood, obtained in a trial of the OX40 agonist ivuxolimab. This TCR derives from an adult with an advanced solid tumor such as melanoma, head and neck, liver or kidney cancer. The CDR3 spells CASRGDGNQPQHF. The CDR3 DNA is TGTGCCAGCAGAGGGGACGGCAATCAGCCCCAGCATTTT.